This entry describes one T cell receptor beta chain. Its antigen is not known. The repertoire was sequenced with immunoSEQ multiplex PCR; TCRdb's copy has only in-frame clones and lacks some. The profile shows under 50,000 clones, roughly 82% of them singletons. This entry is derived from a study of memory B cells and T cells in multiple sclerosis. Stimulus-free culture yielded autoproliferating CFSE-dim and non-proliferating CFSE-high T cells, each sequenced separately. Pooled replicate wells came from around 50 million CFSE-labeled PBMCs cultured approximately seven days without stimulus. Germline V CDR1 and CDR2: SGDLS, YYNGEE. The CDR3 has 13 residues. V lost 4 bases to trimming and J lost 8 bases; unmatched junction nucleotides: 5.

This chain joins TRBV9 and TRBJ2-1; 8 bases agree with TRBD1. Material: PBMCs from blood kept in culture. This TCR derives from a human donor with multiple sclerosis. The CDR3 loop reads CASSIHRGDEQFF. CDR3 bases: TGTGCCAGCAGCATTCACAGGGGGGATGAGCAGTTCTTC.